What follows are 9 T cell receptor beta chains derived from one specimen sequenced in a study of OX40 agonist ivuxolimab in advanced cancers. Library method: the immunoSEQ multiplex PCR assay. TCRdb carries this immuneACCESS record with in-frame sequences only. Its versions omit some clonotypes, under half of them owing to an unresolved V gene in the studies checked, with the rest unexplained. The sample profile shows about 62,000 clones; 81% of them were found once. Together, the top ten hold approximately 1% of the sample. Sequences were derived from CD4+ or CD8+ T cells sorted from blood, sampled in a trial of the OX40 agonist ivuxolimab. Receptor source: an adult with an advanced solid tumor such as melanoma, head and neck, liver or kidney cancer.

The gene calls are TRBV4-1 and TRBJ1-4; perhaps TRBD1 as D (6 bases). Trimming cost V 4 bases and J 8 bases, with 17 bases left between them. The CDR3 has 15 residues. Germline V lookup: CDR1 MGHRA, CDR2 YSYEKL. CDR3 residues: CASSRTGTSVEKLFF. CDR3 bases: TGCGCCAGCAGCCGCACCGGGACATCCGTGGAAAAACTGTTTTTT.

V and J are TRBV25-1 and TRBJ1-1; TRBD1 might be the D (5 bases). The germline gives CDR1 MGHDK, CDR2 SYGVNS. The length of the CDR3 is 15 residues. V was cut by 10 bases and J by 1 base, with 19 bases left in between. The CDR3 sequence: CATSPVAGRNTEAFF. CDR3 coding DNA: TGTGCCACCTCCCCCGTTGCAGGGAGGAACACTGAAGCTTTCTTT. The variable domain in full, with the rest retrieved from reference TRBV25-1 and TRBJ1-1, is EADIYQTPRYLVIGTGKKITLECSQTMGHDKMYWYQQDPGMELHLIHYSYGVNSTEKGDLSSESTVSRIRTEHFPLTLESARPSHTSQYLCATSPVAGRNTEAFFGQGTRLTVV.

This chain joins TRBV5-6 and TRBJ1-5; TRBD1 aligns across 12 bases. The CDR3 is 18 residues long. Germline CDR1 and CDR2: SGHDT and YYEEEE. Trimming cost V 0 bases and J 6 bases; bases outside gene matches: 10. CDR3 region: CASSLGGAGQGALQPQHF. As DNA, the CDR3 is TGTGCCAGCAGCTTGGGAGGCGCGGGACAGGGGGCACTTCAGCCCCAGCATTTT.

The chain joins TRBV7-3 to TRBJ1-6; a weak D match, TRBD1 (5 bases). Germline lookup yields CDR1 SGHTA and CDR2 FQGTGA. Trimming shortened V by 7 bases and J by 9 bases, and 16 bases separated the two germline ends. This CDR3 is 14 amino acids long. The CDR3 nucleotides read TGTGCCAGCAACACAGGAGTTGGATCTTCACCCCTCCACTTT. Translated, it gives CASNTGVGSSPLHF.

The rearrangement uses TRBV6-5 and TRBJ1-6; weak D call: TRBD1 (5 bases). The ends were cut back, 0 bases at V and 5 bases at J, with 11 bases in the middle. Looked up from germline, CDR1 is MNHEY and CDR2 is SVGAGI. This CDR3 is 16 amino acids long. This CDR3 is CASSYSGRVHNSPLHF. CDR3 DNA sequence: TGTGCCAGCAGTTACTCTGGCAGGGTCCATAATTCACCCCTCCACTTT.

The rearrangement links TRBV5-1 to TRBJ2-5, with unresolved D. The J call may be incorrect, as the DNA end agrees better with TRBJ2-7. The CDR3 spans 15 residues. Germline V gives CDR1 SGHRS, CDR2 YFSETQ. The CDR3 nucleotides read TGCGCCAGCAGCTTGGCCCTCGAATCGTTCTACGAGCAGTACTTC. This codes for CASSLALESFYEQYF.

The gene calls are TRBV5-4 and TRBJ2-5; 8 bases fit TRBD2. Germline-derived CDR1 and CDR2 are SGHNT and YYREEE (reference sequence). CDR3 length equals 16 residues. Trimming cost V 3 bases and J 2 bases; bases outside gene matches: 9. The CDR3 nucleotides read TGTGCCAGCAGCTCGGCCCGGGGGGGCGGGCAAGAGACCCAGTACTTC. Translation: CASSSARGGGQETQYF. Using reference TRBV5-4 and TRBJ2-5 for the parts outside the CDR3, the full variable domain is ETGVTQSPTHLIKTRGQQVTLRCSSQSGHNTVSWYQQALGQGPQFIFQYYREEENGRGNFPPRFSGLQFPNYSSELNVNALELDDSALYLCASSSARGGGQETQYFGPGTRLLVL.

This clone was counted a few times. CDR3 in DNA: TGCGCCAGCAGTGAATCAGGGGGATGGAACACTGAAGCTTTCTTT. Translation gives CASSESGGWNTEAFF. The chain combines TRBV10-2 with TRBJ1-1; 7 positions match TRBD1. The germline V gene has CDR1 WSHSY and CDR2 SAAADI. After removal of 3 bases from V and 1 base from J, the junction contained 5 bases not matched to a gene. This CDR3 is built from 15 residues.

The V and J genes are TRBV19 and TRBJ1-1; 8 bases fit TRBD1. The ends lost 3 bases at V and 2 bases at J; junction bases unmatched: 2. The CDR3 is 14 amino acids. Germline V gives CDR1 LNHDA, CDR2 SQIVND (reference sequence). This chain's CDR3 is CASSIDRGNTEAFF. The DNA for the CDR3 is TGTGCCAGTAGTATTGACAGGGGTAACACTGAAGCTTTCTTT.